The entry below gives a single TCR beta chain sequence along with its context. The antigen remains undetermined. This specimen belongs to a study of cytomegalovirus exposure and HLA in healthy donors. In the study overall: Earlier sequencing of approximately 180 million T cells yielded around 100 million unique TCR beta sequences. Inside one of the first data releases sat about 85 million unique TCRs taken from HLA-typed donors. Study observations and caveats: Cytomegalovirus-associated status was assigned to about 180 TCR beta chains. In a later analysis, compared with equally common non-associated chains, HLA-associated beta chains were more expanded.

It was with 60 Vbeta and 13 Jbeta primers that the PCR ran. Clones were read by immunoSEQ multiplex PCR, and TCRdb kept only the in-frame ones, dropping some. The sample records roughly 190,000 clones, approximately 81% being singletons. This CDR3 is built from 15 residues. Germline-derived CDR1 and CDR2 are MNHNY and SVGAGI (reference sequence). V lost 0 bases and J lost 3; bases outside the gene matches: 2. The clonotype originates from a man in his fifties in good health and CMV-seronegative. The rearrangement joins TRBV6-6 to TRBJ2-5; 9 bases match TRBD2. Specimen: PBMCs. CDR3 in DNA: TGTGCCAGCAGTTACTCTAGACTAGCGGAAGAGACCCAGTACTTC. Translated: CASSYSRLAEETQYF.